This T cell receptor (beta chain) was retrieved from a study of OX40 agonist ivuxolimab in advanced cancers. Study summary: Every patient in dose escalation had hepatocellular carcinoma, melanoma, renal cell or head and neck cancer. Averaging about 60 years in age, with a range of about 23 to 79, the cohort was about 86% male. General observations from the study: On average, CD8+ T cells showed a greater number of expanded clones than CD4+. Among the lowest peripheral clonal expansion occurred in 0.1-3.0 mg/kg partial responders.

The CDR3 is 14 residues long. Repertoires were generated with immunoSEQ multiplex PCR, while TCRdb's copy carries only in-frame clones and drops some. The top ten hold roughly 1.3% of the sample, which has under 95,000 clones, 75% to 90% seen once. Regarding this clone: As yet, its antigen is unknown.

The chain joins TRBV21-1 to TRBJ2-7. TRBV21-1 is recorded as a pseudogene. Sequences were derived from CD4+ or CD8+ T cells sorted from blood, sampled in a trial of the OX40 agonist ivuxolimab. The source of this sequence is an adult with an advanced solid tumor such as melanoma, head and neck, liver or kidney cancer. The CDR3 spells CASRTRGRGNEQYF. The CDR3 coding sequence is TGTGCCAGCAGAACCCGGGGAAGGGGCAACGAGCAGTACTTC.